What follows are 26 T cell receptor beta chains derived from one specimen sequenced in a study of cytomegalovirus exposure and HLA in healthy donors (dated by TCRdb to 2016 to 2017). The library was generated by the immunoSEQ multiplex PCR assay. For the multiplex PCR, a mixture combining 60 forward primers for TCR Vbeta segments and 13 reverse primers for TCR Jbeta segments was used. The table comes from immuneACCESS by way of TCRdb, which keeps in-frame sequences with V and J called. Part of the clones is missing from these tables; in studies checked, under half for an unresolved V gene and the rest for unknown reasons. Here the sample has about 240,000 clones; 81% occur a single time. The top ten clones comprise 8% of the sample. The sample consisted of PBMCs. The origin of the receptors is a woman aged 55-69 years in good health and CMV-seropositive.

Comments on this clone: Other DNA sequences in this sample translate to the same CDR3. This chain joins TRBV27 and TRBJ2-5; TRBD2 might be the D (5 bases). Deletions cut 4 bases from V and 3 bases from J, with 12 bases between. The CDR3 loop spans 14 amino acids. The germline V gene has CDR1 MNHEY and CDR2 SMNVEV (reference sequence). The CDR3 DNA reads as TGTGCCAGCAGTTCCGACCCACTAGAAGAGACCCAGTACTTC. Translated: CASSSDPLEETQYF.

The chain carries TRBV28 and TRBJ1-2, with a weak D call TRBD1 (5 bases). The CDR3 extends over 16 amino acids. Trimming left V 2 bases short and J 6 bases short, with 19 bases between. Germline V gene lookup returns CDR1 MDHEN and CDR2 SYDVKM. For the CDR3, the DNA is TGTGCCAGCAGTTTAAGCTGGCGACAGTTGGGGAATGGCTACACCTTC. Its translation is CASSLSWRQLGNGYTF.

J is TRBJ2-4 and V is TRBV4-2, with TRBD1 as a possible D gene (5 bases). The ends were cut back, 2 bases at V and 4 bases at J, with 12 bases in the middle. This CDR3 spans 15 amino acids. Germline CDR1 and CDR2: LGHNA and YNFKEQ. The CDR3 spells CASSQTLGQKNIQYF. CDR3 bases: TGTGCCAGCAGCCAAACCCTGGGGCAGAAAAACATTCAGTACTTC.

This clone was detected only a few times. V is TRBV19 and J is TRBJ2-3; 7 positions agree with TRBD2. Unmatched junction bases numbered 9, after V lost 7 bases and J lost 2 bases. CDR1 is LNHDA and CDR2 is SQIVND in the germline V gene (reference sequence). The length of the CDR3 is 15 residues. CDR3 protein: CASTDNGRATDTQYF. DNA for the CDR3: TGTGCCAGTACCGACAATGGGAGGGCCACAGATACGCAGTATTTT.

This clone has a single count. The genes are TRBV19 and TRBJ2-1; tentatively, D is TRBD1 (5 bases). CDR1 and CDR2 (germline): LNHDA, SQIVND (reference sequence). This CDR3 region has 16 residues. The ends were cut back, 3 bases at V and 4 bases at J, with 16 bases in the middle. CDR3 sequence: CASSISGLVIYNEQFF. CDR3 DNA: TGTGCCAGTAGTATCTCAGGGCTTGTTATTTACAATGAGCAGTTCTTC.

In its sample, this clone was seen a few times. The V and J genes are TRBV10-3 and TRBJ1-1, with 8 bases identical to TRBD1. V shed 7 bases and J 3 bases; nucleotides not matched to a gene: 4. In germline, CDR1 is ENHRY, CDR2 SYGVKD. The CDR3 has 13 amino acids. The CDR3 DNA is TGTGCCATCACTGCGGACAGGGACACTGAAGCTTTCTTT. Amino acid sequence: CAITADRDTEAFF.

This rearrangement joins TRBV10-1 to TRBJ2-1; TRBD2 aligns across 10 bases. With V trimmed by 4 bases and J by 8 bases, 11 bases remained unmatched. Looked up from germline, CDR1 is WNHNN and CDR2 is SYGVQD (reference sequence). This CDR3 has 16 amino acids. The CDR3 is CASSGTGTSVVYEQFF. DNA for the CDR3: TGCGCCAGCAGTGGAACCGGGACTAGCGTAGTATATGAGCAGTTCTTC.

The chain carries TRBV5-4 and TRBJ2-3; 9 bases are shared with TRBD1. Per the germline V gene, CDR1 is SGHNT and CDR2 is YYREEE (reference sequence). This CDR3 is built from 15 residues. V was clipped by 4 bases and J by 7 bases; unmatched bases: 10. The CDR3 DNA reads TGTGCCAGCAGCCCACCGGGACAGGGCGTGTATACGCAGTATTTT. This codes for CASSPPGQGVYTQYF.

The chain joins TRBV19 to TRBJ1-2, with TRBD1 matching 8 bases. The CDR3 length is 15 residues. V lost 4 bases, J lost 2 bases, and 6 bases stayed unmatched. Germline lookup yields CDR1 LNHDA and CDR2 SQIVND (reference sequence). Here the CDR3 reads CASSTRTGLNYGYTF. DNA for the CDR3: TGTGCCAGTAGTACCCGGACAGGGCTGAACTATGGCTACACCTTC.

The rearrangement joins TRBV29-1 to TRBJ2-1, with a possible D match to TRBD1 (5 bases). The CDR3 contains 14 residues. V was trimmed by 3 bases and J by 8 bases, leaving 17 bases between them. CDR1 is SQVTM, CDR2 ANQGSEA, per germline. CDR3 region: CSVDFRQRNHEQFF. The CDR3 DNA reads TGCAGCGTTGATTTCCGACAGAGAAACCATGAGCAGTTCTTC.

V is TRBV7-9 and J is TRBJ2-7; D perhaps matches TRBD2 (6 bases). Germline V gene sequence: CDR1 SEHNR, CDR2 FQNEAQ (reference sequence). The CDR3 has 15 residues. Trimming pared 5 bases from V and 2 bases from J, leaving 16 bases between. CDR3 region: CASSLSTGLAYEQYF. The DNA for the CDR3 is TGTGCCAGCAGCCTTTCCACGGGACTGGCCTACGAGCAGTACTTC.

The chain recombines TRBV7-8 with TRBJ2-1; no definite D call. This CDR3 comprises 15 residues. Germline CDR1 and CDR2: SGHVS and FQNEAQ. V shed 3 bases and J shed 1 base, with 10 bases lying between them. The CDR3, as DNA: TGTGCCAGCAGCTTTGCGTTCGGGTCCTACAATGAGCAGTTCTTC. The encoded protein is CASSFAFGSYNEQFF.

The chain couples TRBV29-1 to TRBJ1-4; TRBD1 aligns across 7 bases. The CDR3 is made up of 14 amino acids. Trimming at V came to 4 bases and at J to 6 bases, leaving 8 bases not matched to a gene. The germline V gene has CDR1 SQVTM and CDR2 ANQGSEA. The CDR3 DNA sequence: TGCAGCGTTGTATTAGGGGACAGCGATGAAAAACTGTTTTTT. It is translated as CSVVLGDSDEKLFF.

This clone was picked up one time. As DNA, the CDR3 is TGCAGCGTTGTACCGAGCTCTGGAAACACCATATATTTT. It translates to CSVVPSSGNTIYF. The V call is TRBV29-1, the J call TRBJ1-3; unclear D gene. Germline values: CDR1 SQVTM, CDR2 ANQGSEA. The CDR3 runs to 13 residues. Trimming removed 4 bases at V and 0 bases at J, with 7 bases between. Full variable domain (outside the CDR3, taken from reference TRBV29-1 and TRBJ1-3): SAVISQKPSRDICQRGTSLTIQCQVDSQVTMMFWYRQQPGQSLTLIATANQGSEATYESGFVIDKFPISRPNLTFSTLTVSNMSPEDSSIYLCSVVPSSGNTIYFGEGSWLTVV.

This clone has more than one count but fewer than ten. V is TRBV19 and J is TRBJ1-1, with D maybe TRBD1 (6 bases). The CDR3 length is 17 residues. The V end was cut by 1 base, the J end by 0 bases, with 15 bases between. CDR1 LNHDA and CDR2 SQIVND come from the germline V gene (reference sequence). CDR3 in DNA: TGTGCCAGTAGTATAGGGAGGACAGCTCCATTGAACACTGAAGCTTTCTTT. Residues: CASSIGRTAPLNTEAFF.

The chain couples TRBV5-5 to TRBJ1-4, with no clear D. The V gene lost 0 bases and the J gene lost 8 bases, with 17 bases spanning the gap. CDR1 SGHKS and CDR2 YYEKEE come from the germline V gene (reference sequence). The length of the CDR3 is 16 residues. CDR3 sequence: CASSLGQAGLGEKLFF. The CDR3 DNA sequence: TGTGCCAGCAGCTTGGGGCAAGCCGGCCTCGGGGAAAAACTGTTTTTT. Complete variable domain (other parts from reference TRBV5-5 and TRBJ1-4): DAGVTQSPTHLIKTRGQQVTLRCSPISGHKSVSWYQQVLGQGPQFIFQYYEKEERGRGNFPDRFSARQFPNYSSELNVNALLLGDSALYLCASSLGQAGLGEKLFFGSGTQLSVL.

This clone was detected only once. This rearrangement joins TRBV9 to TRBJ2-2; 11 bases line up with TRBD2. V lost 3 bases, J lost 1 base, and 2 bases stayed unmatched. The CDR3 has 16 residues. Germline V CDR1 and CDR2: SGDLS, YYNGEE. This CDR3 reads CASSGTSGRNTGELFF. The CDR3 DNA is TGTGCCAGCAGCGGCACTAGCGGGAGGAACACCGGGGAGCTGTTTTTT.

This rearrangement joins TRBV5-4 to TRBJ2-7; 12 bases line up with TRBD2. Germline V gene sequence: CDR1 SGHNT, CDR2 YYREEE (reference sequence). The junction had 8 bases not matched to a gene; V was cut back by 2 bases and J by 2 bases. The CDR3 sequence is 17 residues long. The DNA for the CDR3 is TGTGCCAGCAGCTTTGCGACTAGCGGGAGTCTCCCCTACGAGCAGTACTTC. It is translated as CASSFATSGSLPYEQYF.

This chain joins TRBV7-9 and TRBJ2-7, with 7 bases identical to TRBD1. Trimming removed 2 bases from V and 4 bases from J; junction bases left unmatched: 11. From germline, CDR1 is SEHNR and CDR2 FQNEAQ (reference sequence). The CDR3 covers 16 residues. The CDR3 spells CASSLTVTGKRYEQYF. The CDR3 region has the DNA TGTGCCAGCAGCTTAACGGTGACAGGGAAGAGGTACGAGCAGTACTTC.

This clone appeared a few times. V is TRBV27 and J is TRBJ2-1; 12 positions match TRBD2. The trim removed 4 bases at V and 3 bases at J, leaving 4 bases unmatched. The CDR3 totals 16 residues. Per germline, CDR1 MNHEY and CDR2 SMNVEV (reference sequence). As DNA, the CDR3 is TGTGCCAGCAGTTACCGGACTAGCGGGGACTACAATGAGCAGTTCTTC. Translating gives CASSYRTSGDYNEQFF.

This clone has just a few counts. The J gene is TRBJ2-1, the V gene TRBV29-1, with a tentative D call TRBD2 (6 bases). This CDR3 spans 16 amino acids. Trimming removed 2 bases from V and 5 bases from J, with 19 bases in between. Germline-derived CDR1 and CDR2 are SQVTM and ANQGSEA. The CDR3 loop reads CSVEPAWGEWHNEQFF. CDR3 coding DNA: TGCAGCGTTGAACCGGCGTGGGGGGAATGGCACAATGAGCAGTTCTTC.

The CDR3 DNA reads TGTGCCACCCAGACAGGGGGGCACCGCTCGCAGTTCTTC. This translates into CATQTGGHRSQFF. The chain has TRBV6-1 and TRBJ2-1; 9 nucleotides line up with TRBD1. Per the germline V gene, CDR1 is MNHNS and CDR2 is SASEGT. CDR3 size: 13 residues. V was clipped by 10 bases and J by 12 bases; unmatched bases: 13.

The rearrangement links TRBV5-1 to TRBJ2-4; 8 bases are shared with TRBD2. Trimming took 1 base from V and 0 from J; bases not matched to a gene: 6. Per the germline V gene, CDR1 is SGHRS and CDR2 is YFSETQ. There are 17 residues in the CDR3. CDR3 bases: TGCGCCAGCAGCTTGCCTATAGCGGGATTAGCCAAAAACATTCAGTACTTC. This translates into CASSLPIAGLAKNIQYF.

The chain joins TRBV5-1 to TRBJ2-7; TRBD2 might be the D (6 bases). The CDR3 spans 12 residues. Trimming removed 6 bases at V and 6 bases at J, with 13 bases between. Germline V gene lookup returns CDR1 SGHRS and CDR2 YFSETQ. CDR3 in DNA: TGCGCCAGCAAATGGTCGGAGGGCGAGCAGTACTTC. This translates into CASKWSEGEQYF.

The V and J genes are TRBV25-1 and TRBJ2-1; 9 bases are a match to TRBD2. V lost 3 bases and J lost 6; bases outside the gene matches: 6. The length of the CDR3 is 15 residues. In germline, CDR1 is MGHDK, CDR2 SYGVNS. CDR3 sequence: CASSDKTSGVNEQFF. The CDR3 DNA is TGTGCCAGCAGTGATAAGACTAGCGGAGTCAATGAGCAGTTCTTC.

This clone was counted a single time. The chain has TRBV4-1 and TRBJ2-7, with 9 bases aligning to TRBD2. Losses at the gene ends were 2 bases for V and 6 bases for J; bases not matched to a gene: 8. The germline V gene encodes CDR1 MGHRA and CDR2 YSYEKL. This CDR3 spans 15 amino acids. CDR3 bases: TGCGCCAGCAGCCAACGACTAGCGGTTCCCCTCGAGCAGTACTTC. Amino acids: CASSQRLAVPLEQYF.